This T cell receptor (beta chain) was captured in a study of OX40 agonist ivuxolimab in advanced cancers. Sampled blood was obtained at baseline, cycle 4 day 1, and cycle 7 day 1. Measured with immunoSEQ multiplex PCR; TCRdb has only the in-frame clones, and not every one. The sample contains about 83,000 clones, roughly 91% of which appear only once. V trimming: 4 bases; J trimming: 4 bases; junction bases outside the gene matches: 2. The CDR3 length is 14 residues. The germline V gene has CDR1 SGHAT and CDR2 FQNNGV. The TCR sequence derives from an adult with an advanced solid tumor such as melanoma, head and neck, liver or kidney cancer. The gene calls are TRBV11-2 and TRBJ1-4; 8 bases fit TRBD1. The specimen was CD4+ or CD8+ T cells sorted from blood, collected in a trial of the OX40 agonist ivuxolimab. The CDR3 DNA sequence: TGTGCCAGCAGCTGGGACAGGATTAATGAAAAACTGTTTTTT. This translates into CASSWDRINEKLFF.